The T cell receptor beta chain under discussion was sequenced for a study of radiation and T cells in renal cell carcinoma. This sample's time point: blood 4 weeks post-SBRT, at nephrectomy. Treatment: 15 Gy SBRT to primary tumor, nephrectomy 4 weeks later. Serial blood draws occurred at baseline and 2 and 4 weeks post-SBRT. Clear cell pathology was present in this patient's renal cell carcinoma. The germline V gene encodes CDR1 KGHSH and CDR2 LQKENI. Deletions cut 3 bases from V and 6 bases from J, with 15 bases between. The CDR3 covers 14 residues. Clones were read by immunoSEQ multiplex PCR, and TCRdb kept only the in-frame ones, dropping some. This table has about 86,000 clones, 70% to 90% appearing once. Study results and caveats: In blood, top tumor clones expanded by 2 weeks, shrinking by 4. Pretreatment tumor biopsies were lacking, so baseline clonotypes are unknown.

On this clone: The target antigen is unknown.

This TCR was sampled from a man over 45 with renal cell carcinoma. The source was blood, collected from a patient whose treatment included radiotherapy and nephrectomy. The rearrangement joins TRBV18 to TRBJ2-7; D is undetermined. CDR3: CASSPGQARIEQYF. In DNA form, the CDR3 reads TGTGCCAGCTCACCCGGTCAGGCTCGGATCGAGCAGTACTTC.